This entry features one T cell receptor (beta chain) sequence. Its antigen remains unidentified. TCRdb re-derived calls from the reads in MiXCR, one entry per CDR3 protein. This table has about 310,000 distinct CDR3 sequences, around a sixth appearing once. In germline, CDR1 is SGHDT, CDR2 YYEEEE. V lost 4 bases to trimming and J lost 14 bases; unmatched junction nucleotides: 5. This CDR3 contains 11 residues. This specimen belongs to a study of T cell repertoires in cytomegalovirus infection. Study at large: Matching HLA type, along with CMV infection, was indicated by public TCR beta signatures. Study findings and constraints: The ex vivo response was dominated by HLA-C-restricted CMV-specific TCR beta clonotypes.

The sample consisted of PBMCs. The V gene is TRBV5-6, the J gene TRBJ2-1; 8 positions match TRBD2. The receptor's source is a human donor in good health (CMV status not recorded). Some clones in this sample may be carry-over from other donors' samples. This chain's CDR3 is CASSTGLAEFF. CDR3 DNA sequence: TGTGCCAGCAGCACTGGACTAGCTGAGTTCTTC.